The entry that follows covers one T cell receptor beta chain sequence. The antigen it binds to is not known. The sample holds no much larger clone one base away, and base qualities are not on file. The sample comes from a study of patients and donors after allogeneic stem cell transplantation (TCRdb year 2020). CDR1 is given as MGHRA and CDR2 as YSYEKL, both from the germline V gene. The cysteine opens and the phenylalanine closes a CDR3 of 16 amino acids. Of the read, only the CDR3 DNA is kept; its 48 bases are in frame from base 1. The germline V and J ends show losses of 2 bases and 7 bases respectively, and no gene match explains 8 bases of the junction. The library was prepared using RT-PCR. The sequencer listed for this sample is NextSeq 550. Starting from the raw public reads, TCRdb applied fastp trimming at Q25, assembled clones with MiXCR and retained in-frame beta chains. Rows with a matching CDR3 protein are joined into one entry that keeps the most common DNA and genes. In this sample the table shows 150,000 or so distinct CDR3 sequences, about a quarter of which occur a single time. The ten largest clones represent around 26% of the sample.

The sequence joins TRBV4-1 to TRBJ2-3, and 11 bases in between align with TRBD2. Specimen: blood, either unsorted or a sorted T cell fraction (not recorded which). The sequence was collected from a human donor who was either an allogeneic HSCT recipient or a stem cell or donor lymphocyte infusion donor (not recorded which). It is not recorded whose cells these are; they may come from a transplant donor. The CDR3 is CASSQPASGGTYTQYF. The bases are TGCGCCAGCAGCCAACCAGCTAGCGGGGGGACCTATACGCAGTATTTT.